A selection of T cell receptor beta chains follows, all from one sample in a study of chemoradiotherapy in HPV16-positive cancers. Clones were sequenced by immunoSEQ multiplex PCR, and TCRdb holds only the in-frame ones, with some missing. The table shows 4,500 to 7,000 clones, with around 80% occurring only once. Sampling was carried out from a patient who underwent chemoradiotherapy. The source of these receptors is a human donor with HPV-associated anogenital cancer. Each CDR3 is given with its conserved first and last residue.

cdr3_aa v_call
CASSPRQTGELFF TRBV4-3
CASSDRDRISGNTIYF TRBV19
CASSEDSGGAGELFF TRBV5-6
CASSLWDRGRVAKNIQYF TRBV7-9
CASSQSTVSPLHF TRBV5-1
CASSRLPEGKAGYTF TRBV18
CASSLVRTGGNIQYF TRBV11-2
CAWSGYRVDTEAFF TRBV30
CASSERLAGYNEQFF TRBV9
CASSYSREGGTEAFF TRBV6-6
CASSFGTGARPQHF TRBV5-5
CASSPTPGASSYNEQFF TRBV4-1
CASSVGDSVLAGQFF TRBV9
CASSLEGRADTQYF TRBV7-9
CASSPTSWSNEQFF TRBV7-2
CAISAAAHYGYTF TRBV10-3
CASSCEGLGCVTEAFF TRBV5-5
CASRTGPSVFNEQYF TRBV5-5